A single sample is the source of the 22 T cell receptor beta chains below, sequenced in a study of identical twins. MiXCR, run by TCRdb on the 5' RACE reads, gives a single entry per CDR3 protein. This table has approximately 690,000 distinct CDR3 sequences, around 6% appearing once. The sample taken for sequencing was naive T cells sorted from blood. The receptors originated from a man between 18 and 29 years old in good health.

This chain links TRBV24-1 with TRBJ2-1, with 12 positions matching TRBD2. This CDR3 is 16 amino acids long. The ends lost 4 bases at V and 6 bases at J; junction bases unmatched: 6. CDR1 KGHDR and CDR2 SFDVKD come from the germline V gene. The CDR3 loop reads CATSDLLAGGPNEQFF. The CDR3 DNA reads TGTGCCACCAGTGACTTACTAGCGGGAGGACCCAATGAGCAGTTCTTC.

The chain couples TRBV29-1 to TRBJ1-1, with 9 bases aligning to TRBD1. Looked up from germline, CDR1 is SQVTM and CDR2 is ANQGSEA. The CDR3 loop spans 13 amino acids. Losses at the gene ends were 6 bases for V and 4 bases for J; bases not matched to a gene: 6. CDR3 sequence: CSVGGQGSTEAFF. CDR3 coding DNA: TGCAGCGTGGGGGGACAGGGAAGCACTGAAGCTTTCTTT.

A few counts support this clonotype. The genes are TRBV15 and TRBJ2-2, with TRBD2 as a possible D gene (5 bases). The CDR3 spans 13 residues. Germline CDR1 reads LNHNV; CDR2 reads YYDKDF (reference sequence). The germline V and J ends were trimmed by 6 bases and 0 bases, with 5 bases remaining between them. The CDR3 DNA reads as TGTGCCACCAGGGAGGCGAACACCGGGGAGCTGTTTTTT. It codes for CATREANTGELFF.

This clonotype was detected a few times. A read error is likely, as this CDR3 ends without the conserved phenylalanine or tryptophan. The DNA is left out, because the CDR3 cannot be placed on it with certainty; the CDR3 is given as TCRdb lists it. The chain carries TRBV9 and TRBJ2-7. Germline V gene data show CDR1 as SGDLS and CDR2 as YYNGEE. The CDR3 has 8 amino acids, counting both end residues. The CDR3 loop is CASSVRSR.

This clonotype was seen repeatedly, ten times or more. The genes are TRBV11-1 and TRBJ2-5; 8 nucleotides agree with TRBD1. The junction had 7 bases not matched to a gene; V was cut back by 1 base and J by 3 bases. This CDR3 has 16 amino acids. CDR1 and CDR2 from the germline V gene are SGHAT and FQDESV (reference sequence). The CDR3 nucleotides are TGTGCCAGCAGCTTAGGTACCGGGACAGGAGAAGAGACCCAGTACTTC. It is translated as CASSLGTGTGEETQYF.

This clonotype has only one observation. The V gene is TRBV18, the J gene TRBJ2-3; tentatively, D is TRBD2 (5 bases). This CDR3 has 14 residues. CDR1 KGHSH and CDR2 LQKENI come from the germline V gene. Trimming left V 1 base short and J 6 bases short, with 11 bases between. The CDR3 DNA sequence: TGTGCCAGCTCACCACGAGAGGGCGGCGATACGCAGTATTTT. Encoded protein: CASSPREGGDTQYF. The full variable domain, its missing parts supplied by reference TRBV18 and TRBJ2-3, is NAGVMQNPRHLVRRRGQEARLRCSPMKGHSHVYWYRQLPEEGLKFMVYLQKENIIDESGMPKERFSAEFPKEGPSILRIQQVVRGDSAAYFCASSPREGGDTQYFGPGTRLTVL.

The genes are TRBV12-3 or TRBV12-4 and TRBJ1-2; no clear D gene. The length of the CDR3 is 15 residues. Trimming cost V 3 bases and J 6 bases, with 17 bases left between them. CDR3 protein: CASSFSVGLGHGYTF. CDR3 nucleotides: TGTGCCAGCAGTTTTTCGGTGGGCTTAGGACATGGCTACACCTTC.

J is TRBJ2-7 and V is TRBV25-1, with D possibly matching TRBD2 (5 bases). Per germline, CDR1 MGHDK and CDR2 SYGVNS. CDR3 length: 14 residues. V lost 3 bases, J lost 6 bases, and 15 bases lay in between. CDR3 sequence: CASSDPTSPAEQYV. CDR3 bases: TGTGCCAGCAGTGACCCAACTAGTCCCGCCGAGCAGTACGTC.

The V call is TRBV25-1, the J call TRBJ2-7, with 7 bases identical to TRBD1. The ends lost 0 bases at V and 1 base at J; junction bases unmatched: 12. CDR1 and CDR2 (germline): MGHDK, SYGVNS. The CDR3 spans 18 residues. The CDR3 is CASSEYIGPDRRSYEQYF. CDR3 sequence (DNA): TGTGCCAGCAGTGAATATATCGGGCCGGACAGGAGATCCTACGAGCAGTACTTC.

This clonotype came up many times. The chain is built from TRBV5-1 and TRBJ1-6; no firm D call. The CDR3 length is 15 residues. From germline, CDR1 is SGHRS and CDR2 YFSETQ. The V and J ends lost 0 bases and 10 bases respectively, with 14 bases between them. Here the CDR3 DNA reads TGCGCCAGCAGCTTGGTCGTGGGCAACATCTCACCCCTCCACTTT. Amino acids: CASSLVVGNISPLHF.

This clonotype appeared many times. This chain connects TRBV25-1 to TRBJ1-2; TRBD1 aligns across 7 bases. This CDR3 is built from 15 residues. The ends lost 4 bases at V and 3 bases at J; junction bases unmatched: 8. CDR1 is MGHDK, CDR2 SYGVNS, per germline. Written as DNA, the CDR3 is TGTGCCAGCAGTGGAAAGGGGGCAGGTGACTATGGCTACACCTTC. Protein sequence: CASSGKGAGDYGYTF.

V is TRBV6-1 and J is TRBJ2-7; 10 bases fit TRBD2. Per the germline V gene, CDR1 is MNHNS and CDR2 is SASEGT. The length of the CDR3 is 15 residues. The V gene end was trimmed by 6 bases and the J gene end by 4 bases; junction bases not matched to a gene: 9. In DNA form, the CDR3 reads TGTGCCAGCAGAGTAGCGGGAGGCACCGTTTACGAGCAGTACTTC. It encodes CASRVAGGTVYEQYF.

The rearrangement joins TRBV6-1 to TRBJ1-5; TRBD1 is a possible D gene (6 bases). Germline CDR1 is MNHNS and CDR2 is SASEGT. Trimming pared 7 bases from V and 7 bases from J, leaving 17 bases between. The CDR3 sequence is 14 residues long. The CDR3 is CASTGGMRGQPQHF. CDR3 DNA sequence: TGTGCCAGCACCGGGGGGATGAGGGGGCAGCCCCAGCATTTT.

With respect to this clonotype: A much bigger clone sits one base away, suggesting this may be a read error. This chain links TRBV6-5 with TRBJ2-3, with D possibly matching TRBD2 (5 bases). This CDR3 spans 15 amino acids. Germline CDR1 MNHEY, CDR2 SVGAGI. Here the CDR3 reads CASNYSKTTTDTQYF. CDR3 DNA: TGTGCCAGCAATTACTCGAAGACTACCACAGATACGCAGTATTTT.

J is TRBJ2-1 and V is TRBV24-1; 7 nucleotides align to TRBD2. The CDR3 extends over 16 amino acids. V trimming: 4 bases; J trimming: 9 bases; junction bases outside the gene matches: 14. Germline V gives CDR1 KGHDR, CDR2 SFDVKD. The CDR3 nucleotides are TGTGCCACCAGTGACACCCCATCTCAGCGGGGTGGTGAGCAGTTCTTC. It codes for CATSDTPSQRGGEQFF.

V is TRBV4-1 and J is TRBJ2-7, with D perhaps assigned TRBD1 or TRBD2 (6 bases each). The CDR3 runs to 15 residues. The ends were cut back, 1 base at V and 2 bases at J, with 12 bases in the middle. Germline V CDR1 and CDR2: MGHRA, YSYEKL. The CDR3 nucleotides read TGCGCCAGCAGCCAAGGCCTCGGGGGCCCCTACGAGCAGTACGTC. Residues: CASSQGLGGPYEQYV.

This sequence joins TRBV5-1 and TRBJ1-6, with D tentatively TRBD1 (6 bases). The V end was cut by 0 bases, the J end by 6 bases, with 13 bases between. The CDR3 contains 16 residues. Germline CDR1 is SGHRS and CDR2 is YFSETQ. The CDR3 protein is CASSLAVRGPNSPLHF. CDR3 coding DNA: TGCGCCAGCAGCTTGGCGGTCAGGGGTCCTAATTCACCCCTCCACTTT.

The chain employs TRBV12-3 or TRBV12-4 and TRBJ2-1; 9 nucleotides align to TRBD2. This CDR3 has 16 amino acids. With 1 base clipped from V and 5 bases from J, the junction kept 6 bases outside the gene matches. CDR3 amino acids: CASSLESSGANNEQFF. CDR3 nucleotides: TGTGCCAGCAGTTTAGAGTCTAGCGGGGCCAACAATGAGCAGTTCTTC.

This clonotype was seen repeatedly, ten times or more. CDR3 protein: CSVDLFESGYTF. CDR3 sequence (DNA): TGCAGCGTTGATTTGTTTGAGAGTGGCTACACCTTC. J is TRBJ1-2 and V is TRBV29-1, with D unclear. CDR3 size: 12 residues. The germline gives CDR1 SQVTM, CDR2 ANQGSEA. The V and J ends lost 3 bases and 7 bases respectively, with 12 bases between them.

The chain is built from TRBV19 and TRBJ2-3, with TRBD2 identical over 9 bases. Looked up from germline, CDR1 is LNHDA and CDR2 is SQIVND (reference sequence). V was pared by 3 bases and J by 4 bases, with 8 bases of the junction left unmatched. The CDR3 consists of 16 residues. CDR3 sequence reads: CASSIKSAGGPDTQYF. For the CDR3, the DNA is TGTGCCAGTAGTATTAAATCAGCGGGAGGCCCAGATACGCAGTATTTT. Full variable domain (remainder filled in from reference TRBV19 and TRBJ2-3): DGGITQSPKYLFRKEGQNVTLSCEQNLNHDAMYWYRQDPGQGLRLIYYSQIVNDFQKGDIAEGYSVSREKKESFPLTVTSAQKNPTAFYLCASSIKSAGGPDTQYFGPGTRLTVL.

J is TRBJ1-2 and V is TRBV20-1, with a tentative D call TRBD1 (5 bases). V dropped 3 bases and J dropped 4 bases, with 15 bases sitting between them. Germline values: CDR1 DFQATT, CDR2 SNEGSKA (reference sequence). There are 14 residues in the CDR3. CDR3 amino acids: CSASATGRGYGYTF. The CDR3 DNA is TGCAGTGCTAGTGCAACAGGACGAGGCTATGGCTACACCTTC.

This clonotype appeared a few times. The chain carries TRBV12-3 or TRBV12-4 and TRBJ2-5; 9 nucleotides match TRBD2. This CDR3 contains 18 residues. V trimming: 2 bases; J trimming: 3 bases; junction bases outside the gene matches: 13. CDR3 region: CASSLRLRASGTEETQYF. CDR3 bases: TGTGCCAGCAGTTTACGGTTGAGGGCTAGCGGGACGGAAGAGACCCAGTACTTC.